This T cell receptor (beta chain) appears in the sequencing data of a study of control samples from healthy donors and cancer patients. This table comes from immunoSEQ multiplex PCR, and its TCRdb copy is limited to in-frame clones, with some not included. The data contain about 190,000 clones, 91% of them singletons. Germline values: CDR1 SGHRS, CDR2 YFSETQ. The CDR3 has 11 amino acids. Deletions cut 2 bases from V and 6 bases from J, with 4 bases between. In regard to this clone: Distinct nucleotide sequences in the sample also encode this CDR3.

Material: blood. This chain links TRBV5-1 with TRBJ2-3; D not resolved. The origin of this receptor is a man aged 25 to 40 in good health. CDR3 DNA sequence: TGCGCCAGCAGCTTAGGGGATACGCAGTATTTT. It encodes CASSLGDTQYF.